The 2 T cell receptor beta chains below were found in one sample sequenced in a study of shared clonotypes between healthy human individuals. Assay used: immunoSEQ multiplex PCR; TCRdb lists only in-frame clones, some missing. The sample lists about 2 million clones, about 95% occurring once. Only CD45RO-negative cells positively selected for CCR7 counted as naive CD8 cells, so terminally differentiated effector memory CD45RA+ cells were excluded. Sample: naive CD8+ T cells sorted from blood. The origin of the receptors is a man between 18 and 35 years old in good health.

The chain recombines TRBV21-1 with TRBJ2-7. TRBV21-1 is designated a pseudogene. The CDR3 consists of 15 residues. CDR3 amino acids: CASDKTRTGSYEQYF. The DNA of the CDR3 is TGTGCCAGCGATAAAACGCGCACTGGGTCCTACGAGCAGTACTTC.

This chain connects TRBV6-1 to TRBJ2-7, with a possible D match to TRBD2 (6 bases). Trimming took 6 bases from V and 5 from J, leaving 8 bases between them. Per germline, CDR1 MNHNS and CDR2 SASEGT. The CDR3 loop spans 11 amino acids. The CDR3 loop reads CASRGLNEQYF. Written as DNA, the CDR3 is TGTGCCAGCAGAGGACTAAACGAGCAGTACTTC.